This T cell receptor (beta chain) is from a study of CD8+CD57+ T cells in acquired aplastic anemia. Study background: Healthy donors yielded roughly 11 million CD4+ cell reads on average.

Both TCR beta VDJ combination and CDR3 sequence profiling were carried out. Genomic DNA was the template for this profiling. TCRdb itself ran the reads through MiXCR, one entry per CDR3 protein. Of about 210,000 distinct CDR3 sequences in the sample, roughly 35% were seen once. Germline V gene sequence: CDR1 LGHNA, CDR2 YNFKEQ. CDR3 length equals 17 residues. Sequenced: sorted CD4+, CD8+, or CD8+CD57+ T cells (not recorded which) from PBMCs. The chain joins TRBV4-2 to TRBJ2-7, with 9 bases identical to TRBD2. Judging by the DNA end, TRBJ2-5 fits better; the J call may be wrong. The clonotype was recovered from a human donor in good health, serving as a control. The DNA for the CDR3 is TGTGCCAGCAGCGATCGGAATAGGCTAGCGGGACAAGAGACCCAGTACTTC. As protein: CASSDRNRLAGQETQYF.